The clone carrying this TCR beta chain appeared a few times. The CDR3 runs 16 residues. Trimming removed 6 bases at V and 1 base at J, with 19 bases between. CDR1 is SQVTM and CDR2 is ANQGSEA in the germline V gene. Each CDR3 protein gets one entry after TCRdb re-called the 5' RACE reads with MiXCR. The sample lists a few hundred thousand distinct CDR3 sequences; around 18% were seen once. The entry originates in a study of CD8 T cells in ankylosing spondylitis. The sequence was obtained from a male donor with ankylosing spondylitis or in good health (not recorded which). This chain connects TRBV29-1 to TRBJ1-5, with D possibly matching TRBD1 (6 bases). Material: blood, either unsorted or a sorted T cell fraction (not recorded which). The CDR3 loop reads CSVSLGGQRSNQPQHF. Here the CDR3 DNA reads TGCAGCGTCTCTCTGGGGGGCCAGAGAAGCAATCAGCCCCAGCATTTT.